The entry below describes one TCR beta chain. This specimen comes from a study of blood T cell repertoires in COVID-19. CDR3 length: 15 residues. Trimming stripped 0 bases from V and 8 bases from J, with 14 bases between. Looked up from germline, CDR1 is SGHTA and CDR2 is FQGNSA. Clones were read by immunoSEQ multiplex PCR, and TCRdb kept only the in-frame ones, dropping some. The profile covers about 300,000 clones, with around 88% appearing a single time and approximately 6.6% taken by the ten largest. The chain is built from TRBV7-2 and TRBJ2-4; D not certain. Sequences were obtained from peripheral blood. The source is a woman in her 30s who had recovered from COVID-19. The CDR3 region is CASSLAAQHADIQYF. In DNA form, the CDR3 reads TGTGCCAGCAGCTTAGCTGCACAACATGCAGACATTCAGTACTTC.